These 29 T cell receptor beta chains came from one sample sequenced in a study of blood T cell repertoires in COVID-19. Libraries were prepared by immunoSEQ multiplex PCR; TCRdb keeps only in-frame clonotypes and omits some of them. The table shows approximately 120,000 clones, with roughly 72% occurring only once. Sequences were obtained from peripheral blood. These receptors were taken from a man at least 80 years old with COVID-19, enrolled during active disease.

The chain joins TRBV5-1 to TRBJ2-1; D possibly corresponds to TRBD2 (6 bases). CDR3 length: 13 amino acids. Trimming pared 4 bases from V and 6 bases from J, leaving 11 bases between. Germline V gene sequence: CDR1 SGHRS, CDR2 YFSETQ. CDR3 sequence: CASSPGDLNEQFF. The CDR3 DNA sequence: TGCGCCAGCAGCCCGGGGGACCTCAATGAGCAGTTCTTC.

This clone is a singleton in its sample. This chain uses TRBV5-8 with TRBJ2-3; TRBD2 matches at 10 bases. There are 15 residues in the CDR3. The V gene's germline CDR1 is SGHTS and CDR2 YDEGEE. The junction had 2 bases not matched to a gene; V was cut back by 0 bases and J by 4 bases. The CDR3 loop is CASSLVLAGADTQYF. CDR3 coding DNA: TGTGCCAGCAGCTTGGTTCTAGCGGGAGCAGATACGCAGTATTTT.

V and J are TRBV30 and TRBJ2-7; 7 bases agree with TRBD2. The V segment lost 5 bases and the J segment 3 bases; nucleotides outside the gene matches: 10. The CDR3 spans 14 residues. Per the germline V gene, CDR1 is GTSNPN and CDR2 is SVGIG (reference sequence). The CDR3 DNA sequence: TGTGCCTGGTGTTCTAGCGGTCTTTGCTACGAGCAGTACTTC. It is translated as CAWCSSGLCYEQYF.

The V and J genes are TRBV18 and TRBJ1-1; 7 bases fit TRBD1. Germline CDR1 is KGHSH and CDR2 is LQKENI. This CDR3 comprises 19 residues. Unmatched junction bases numbered 20, after V lost 2 bases and J lost 5 bases. CDR3 sequence (DNA): TGTGCCAGCTCACCATTTGTCAGGGACAGTAGGACGTCGAGGACTGAAGCTTTCTTT. This gives the protein CASSPFVRDSRTSRTEAFF.

The J gene is TRBJ2-1, the V gene TRBV2, with 8 bases lining up with TRBD2. V trimming: 3 bases; J trimming: 2 bases; junction bases outside the gene matches: 12. The CDR3 is 18 amino acids. Germline CDR1 is SNHLY and CDR2 is FYNNEI. The CDR3 nucleotides are TGTGCCAGCAGTGATCCCTCGCTGGCGGGAGGAGCCTACAATGAGCAGTTCTTC. This encodes CASSDPSLAGGAYNEQFF. The variable domain in full, completed from reference TRBV2 and TRBJ2-1, reads EPEVTQTPSHQVTQMGQEVILRCVPISNHLYFYWYRQILGQKVEFLVSFYNNEISEKSEIFDDQFSVERPDGSNFTLKIRSTKLEDSAMYFCASSDPSLAGGAYNEQFFGPGTRLTVL.

This clone showed up just once. The chain uses TRBV19 and TRBJ2-7; 9 bases agree with TRBD1. The CDR3 runs to 16 residues. The J segment lost 0 bases and the V segment lost 1 base, leaving 4 bases of the junction unmatched. The germline gives CDR1 LNHDA, CDR2 SQIVND (reference sequence). CDR3 DNA sequence: TGTGCCAGTAGTATAGGGGGACAGGGACACTCCTACGAGCAGTACTTC. This codes for CASSIGGQGHSYEQYF.

This clone was counted once. This chain links TRBV5-1 with TRBJ1-3; the D gene is possibly TRBD1 (5 bases). From germline, CDR1 is SGHRS and CDR2 YFSETQ. This CDR3 has 16 residues. Trimming shortened V by 7 bases and J by 0 bases, and 17 bases separated the two germline ends. CDR3 residues: CASGIQAADSGNTIYF. The CDR3, as DNA: TGCGCCAGCGGCATACAGGCGGCCGACTCTGGAAACACCATATATTTT.

V is TRBV5-1 and J is TRBJ1-3; D is unresolved. Per germline, CDR1 SGHRS and CDR2 YFSETQ. V dropped 4 bases and J dropped 4 bases, with 12 bases sitting between them. The CDR3 consists of 14 residues. The CDR3 loop reads CASSPEAGGNTIYF. For the CDR3, the DNA is TGCGCCAGCAGCCCCGAAGCAGGCGGAAACACCATATATTTT.

This clone was seen once. The genes are TRBV6-5 and TRBJ1-6, with 8 nucleotides matching TRBD1. The CDR3 spans 12 residues. CDR1 and CDR2 (germline): MNHEY, SVGAGI. The V segment lost 5 bases and the J segment 14 bases; nucleotides outside the gene matches: 5. The CDR3 sequence: CASSQTGGTLHF. In nucleotides, the CDR3 is TGTGCCAGCAGTCAAACAGGGGGGACCCTCCACTTT.

The chain uses TRBV13 and TRBJ2-2, with TRBD2 as a possible D gene (6 bases). CDR3 length: 19 amino acids. Deletions cut 2 bases from V and 6 bases from J, with 25 bases between. The germline V gene encodes CDR1 PRHDT and CDR2 FYEKMQ (reference sequence). CDR3 loop: CASSLNGGYPSSSSGELFF. For the CDR3, the DNA is TGTGCCAGCAGCTTAAACGGGGGTTATCCCTCCTCATCTTCCGGGGAGCTGTTTTTT.

The V gene is TRBV6-1, the J gene TRBJ1-5; perhaps TRBD1 as D (6 bases). CDR1 and CDR2 from the germline V gene are MNHNS and SASEGT. CDR3 length: 16 residues. Deletions cut 2 bases from V and 9 bases from J, with 20 bases between. CDR3 in DNA: TGTGCCAGCAGTGAACAGGGGCCCTGGGGCCAAGGGCCCCAGCATTTT. It yields the protein CASSEQGPWGQGPQHF.

The chain joins TRBV10-3 to TRBJ2-2; D is possibly TRBD2 (6 bases). CDR1 and CDR2 from the germline V gene are ENHRY and SYGVKD. The V and J ends lost 7 bases and 0 bases respectively, with 9 bases between them. This CDR3 comprises 14 residues. The CDR3 loop reads CAINLASNTGELFF. The CDR3 DNA reads TGTGCCATCAACCTAGCGTCGAACACCGGGGAGCTGTTTTTT.

The chain employs TRBV12-2 and TRBJ1-5; TRBD1 reflects the table's D call only, with no check against the DNA. TRBV12-2 represents a pseudogene. The CDR3 has 18 residues. The CDR3 DNA reads TGTGCAAGTCGAGACCGGGACAGGGGGAAGTATAGCAATCAGCCCCAGCATTTT. It yields the protein CASRDRDRGKYSNQPQHF.

Written as DNA, the CDR3 is TGTGCCAGTAGTGGCGCCGGGACAGTGTACACTGAAGCTTTCTTT. Its protein product is CASSGAGTVYTEAFF. This chain connects TRBV19 to TRBJ1-1, with TRBD1 matching 7 bases. Per the germline V gene, CDR1 is LNHDA and CDR2 is SQIVND (reference sequence). The CDR3 is 15 amino acids. Trimming cost V 5 bases and J 3 bases; bases outside gene matches: 9.

The chain joins TRBV7-6 to TRBJ2-1; D perhaps matches TRBD1 (6 bases). V was cut by 5 bases and J by 6 bases, with 14 bases left in between. The germline V gene has CDR1 SGHVS and CDR2 FNYEAQ. The CDR3 contains 14 residues. CDR3 DNA sequence: TGTGCCAGCAGCGTCCGGGACATTTTCAATGAGCAGTTCTTC. Translation gives CASSVRDIFNEQFF.

A remark on this clone: A junction end diverges from the germline sequence, so it may reflect a read error. V is TRBV7-7 and J is TRBJ2-5; D may be TRBD2 (5 bases). Germline values: CDR1 SSHAT, CDR2 FNYEAQ (reference sequence). The CDR3 runs 13 residues. DNA of the CDR3: TGTGCTAGCAGCTCGAGACGGGGAGAGACCCAGTACTTC. This sequence encodes CASSSRRGETQYF.

This clone was picked up a small number of times. The gene calls are TRBV7-9 and TRBJ2-3; TRBD2 aligns across 9 bases. The length of the CDR3 is 14 residues. Germline-derived CDR1 and CDR2 are SEHNR and FQNEAQ (reference sequence). J lost 5 bases, V lost 10 bases, and 10 bases had no gene match. The CDR3 region is CATNLAGVIDTQYF. For the CDR3, the DNA is TGTGCCACCAATTTAGCGGGAGTCATAGATACGCAGTATTTT.

The chain has TRBV4-3 and TRBJ2-2, with no clear D. The CDR3 extends over 14 amino acids. Trimming left V 3 bases short and J 6 bases short, with 11 bases between. Germline V gives CDR1 LGHNA, CDR2 YSLEER. CDR3 loop: CASSQNLESGELFF. The CDR3, as DNA: TGCGCCAGCAGCCAGAATCTAGAATCCGGGGAGCTGTTTTTT.

V gene TRBV6-5 combines with J gene TRBJ2-3; TRBD2 matches 10 bases. Germline CDR1 is MNHEY and CDR2 is SVGAGI. J was trimmed by 6 bases and V by 0 bases; bases with no gene match: 3. There are 15 residues in the CDR3. The CDR3 loop reads CASSYSLAGADTQYF. In DNA, the CDR3 is TGTGCCAGCAGTTACTCCCTAGCGGGAGCTGATACGCAGTATTTT.

CDR3 residues: CASSPRQGGSNEKLFF. The CDR3 DNA reads TGTGCCAGCAGCCCCAGACAGGGTGGGTCTAATGAAAAACTGTTTTTT. The V call is TRBV7-2, the J call TRBJ1-4, with 7 bases aligning to TRBD1. This CDR3 has 16 amino acids. After removal of 5 bases from V and 3 bases from J, the junction contained 9 bases not matched to a gene. Germline V lookup: CDR1 SGHTA, CDR2 FQGNSA.

The chain uses TRBV29-1 and TRBJ2-1; 7 bases match TRBD2. CDR1 is SQVTM, CDR2 ANQGSEA, per germline. V shed 1 base, J shed 8 bases, and the junction held 8 bases outside the gene matches. This CDR3 spans 14 amino acids. The CDR3 DNA reads as TGCAGCGTTGAAGGGACTAGAGACCGAGATGAGCAGTTCTTC. Its protein product is CSVEGTRDRDEQFF.

The V call is TRBV6-5, the J call TRBJ2-7; the match to TRBD2 covers 7 bases. This CDR3 is built from 16 residues. V shed 2 bases, J shed 4 bases, and the junction held 11 bases outside the gene matches. The germline V gene encodes CDR1 MNHEY and CDR2 SVGAGI. CDR3 sequence (DNA): TGTGCCAGCAGTTACAATGCGGGGGAGGGGTTTTACGAGCAGTACTTC. Its protein is CASSYNAGEGFYEQYF.

As regards this clone: At one of its ends the junction is not consistent with the germline gene, which may arise from a read error. The V gene is TRBV7-9, the J gene TRBJ1-1; 7 positions agree with TRBD1. CDR1 and CDR2 (germline): SEHNR, FQNEAQ (reference sequence). The CDR3 totals 15 residues. The CDR3 coding sequence is TGTGCCAGCAGCTTAGCAGGGGGAGACAGGGACCAACACTACTTT. Its protein product is CASSLAGGDRDQHYF.

This clone was seen only a few times. The V call is TRBV5-6, the J call TRBJ2-7; 7 bases are shared with TRBD1. The germline V gene encodes CDR1 SGHDT and CDR2 YYEEEE. J gave up 4 bases and V 4 bases, and 14 bases lay outside the gene matches. The CDR3 has 16 residues. The CDR3, as DNA: TGTGCCAGCAGCCCCTCGGCGGCAGGGGGTTATTACGAGCAGTACTTC. This encodes CASSPSAAGGYYEQYF.

The rearrangement links TRBV7-3 to TRBJ2-3; TRBD1 matches 7 bases. The trim removed 5 bases at V and 4 bases at J, leaving 6 bases unmatched. The germline V gene encodes CDR1 SGHTA and CDR2 FQGTGA. The CDR3 loop spans 14 amino acids. In DNA form, the CDR3 reads TGTGCCAGCAGCCCGTCTGGGACAGCAGATACGCAGTATTTT. Translation: CASSPSGTADTQYF.

The V gene is TRBV24-1, the J gene TRBJ2-2; 9 bases are shared with TRBD1. There are 15 residues in the CDR3. Germline V gene lookup returns CDR1 KGHDR and CDR2 SFDVKD. Germline trimming cut 7 bases from V and 3 bases from J; bases unmatched to any gene: 5. The CDR3 loop reads CATRQGAADTGELFF. The DNA of the CDR3 is TGTGCCACCAGACAGGGGGCAGCGGACACCGGGGAGCTGTTTTTT.

The gene calls are TRBV5-6 and TRBJ1-2; 10 positions agree with TRBD1. This CDR3 has 13 amino acids. Germline loops: CDR1 SGHDT, CDR2 YYEEEE. Losses at the gene ends were 4 bases for V and 6 bases for J; bases not matched to a gene: 3. CDR3: CASSPGTGDGYTF. The CDR3 region has the DNA TGTGCCAGCAGCCCAGGGACAGGGGATGGCTACACCTTC.

CDR3 in amino acids: CASSPRTGQGNSPLHF. The CDR3 DNA follows: TGCGCCAGCAGCCCCAGAACGGGACAGGGGAATTCACCCCTCCACTTT. The rearrangement links TRBV5-1 to TRBJ1-6, with 10 nucleotides matching TRBD1. CDR3 size: 16 residues. Germline assignment: CDR1 SGHRS and CDR2 YFSETQ. V trimming: 4 bases; J trimming: 7 bases; junction bases outside the gene matches: 8.

The J gene is TRBJ2-6, the V gene TRBV6-4, with 9 bases identical to TRBD1. There are 17 residues in the CDR3. The germline gives CDR1 MRHNA, CDR2 SNTAGT. Trimming at V came to 9 bases and at J to 2 bases, leaving 11 bases not matched to a gene. Written as DNA, the CDR3 is TGTGCCAGGTACGTGAGAAGGACAGGGGCTGGGGCCAACGTCCTGACTTTC. It is translated as CARYVRRTGAGANVLTF.